What follows is one TCR beta chain and its context. The target antigen is unknown. This sample was taken from a study of shared clonotypes between healthy human individuals. Regarding the study as a whole: Relative to their counterparts shared across all four donors, non-shared clonotypes exhibited diminished generation probabilities. Generally, estimated richness proved larger in naive subsets than it did in memory subsets.

Germline assignment: CDR1 MGHDK and CDR2 SYGVNS. The CDR3 is made up of 16 amino acids. Trimming pared 7 bases from V and 1 base from J, leaving 16 bases between. As processed by the authors: Junction-only sequences produced by ImmunoSEQ had no quality scores, so filtering differed. Using immunoSEQ multiplex PCR, the repertoire was profiled, and TCRdb retains in-frame clones only, with some absent. That table is the source of V, J and clone size, and D and trimming were worked out from the DNA. The table includes 980,000 or so clones, about 80% detected once. Adult Caucasians living in Nashville, Tennessee made up all of the donors.

Sequencing was performed on memory CD4+ T cells sorted from blood. Subset denoted: CD45RA-negative fraction. The receptor was derived from a man younger than 35 in good health. The chain couples TRBV25-1 to TRBJ2-2; D is perhaps TRBD1 (5 bases). CDR3 loop: CASTTGASRNTGELFF. In DNA form, the CDR3 reads TGTGCCAGCACAACAGGAGCCTCTAGGAACACCGGGGAGCTGTTTTTT.